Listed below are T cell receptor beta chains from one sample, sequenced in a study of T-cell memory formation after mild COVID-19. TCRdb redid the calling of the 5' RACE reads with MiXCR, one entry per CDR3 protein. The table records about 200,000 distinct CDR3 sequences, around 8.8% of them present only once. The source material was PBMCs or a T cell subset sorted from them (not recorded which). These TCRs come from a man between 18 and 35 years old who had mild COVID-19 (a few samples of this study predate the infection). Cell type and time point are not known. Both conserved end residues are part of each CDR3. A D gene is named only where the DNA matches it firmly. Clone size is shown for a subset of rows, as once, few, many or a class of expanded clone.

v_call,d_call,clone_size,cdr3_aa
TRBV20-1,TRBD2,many,CSARWRGATYEQYF
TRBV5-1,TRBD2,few,CASSLAQGTSGRNEQFF
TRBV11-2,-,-,CASSLVRSGETQYF
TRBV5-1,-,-,CASSSQTVNTEAFF
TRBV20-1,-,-,CSARVGTPLENIQYF
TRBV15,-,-,CATSREAGGGQTYEQYF
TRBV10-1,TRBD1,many,CARIRTGEKSGELFF
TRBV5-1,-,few,CASTHARGSGELFF
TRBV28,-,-,CASKGVTGELFF
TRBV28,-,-,CASSMGLSSTDTQYF
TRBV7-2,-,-,CASSLDQGKRELFF
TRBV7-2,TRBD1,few,CASSRQGDSEKLFF
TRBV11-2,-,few,CASSLSGRSEAFF
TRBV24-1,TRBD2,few,CATSDNRGGLTDTQYF
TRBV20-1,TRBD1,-,CSARTGGDQPQHF
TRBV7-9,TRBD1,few,CASSRTGYDRNTIYF
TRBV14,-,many,CASSPTVTGKLFF
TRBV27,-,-,CASSPPWGGYTF
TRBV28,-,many,CASSDYQETQYF
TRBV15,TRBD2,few,CATSREGQRIAGGSEQYF
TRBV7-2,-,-,CASSLTGSDEQYF
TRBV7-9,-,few,CASSLRLYTDTQYF
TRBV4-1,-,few,CASSLLPTSTDTQYF
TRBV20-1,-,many,CSARVPGASYGYTF
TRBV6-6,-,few,CASSAGDLSYNEQFF
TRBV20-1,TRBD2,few,CSARNAGGGETQYF
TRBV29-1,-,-,CNSEGFSQPQHF
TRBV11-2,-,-,CASSLVARSAEAFF
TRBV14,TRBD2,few,CASSQPGTSPTNEQFF
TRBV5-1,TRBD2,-,CASSLGTIGGADTQYF
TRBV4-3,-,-,CASSQESRRDQPQHF
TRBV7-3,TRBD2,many,CASSMGLAGNEQFF
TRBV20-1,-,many,CSATPLSGLPETQYF
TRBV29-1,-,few,CSVAEGGQFTDTQYF
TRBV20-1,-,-,CSAQVRGIDTQYF
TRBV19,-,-,CATRSAYNEQFF
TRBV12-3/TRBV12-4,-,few,CASSLTFGELFF
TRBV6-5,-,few,CASSLMGMETQYF
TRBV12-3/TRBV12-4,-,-,CASSTPGQNTEAFF
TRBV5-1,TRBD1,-,CASSVGTDTEAFF
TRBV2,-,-,CASSDLPSYEQYF
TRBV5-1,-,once,CASSLEGFKNEAFF
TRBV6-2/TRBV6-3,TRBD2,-,CASSGLAASTDTQYF
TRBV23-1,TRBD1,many,CASVSGTGRSGEQFF
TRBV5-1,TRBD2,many,CASSFPTLATSGGDNEQFF
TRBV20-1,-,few,CSARTGLLSYEQYF
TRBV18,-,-,CASSPSVRGPETQYF
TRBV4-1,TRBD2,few,CASSQRLAGADTQYF
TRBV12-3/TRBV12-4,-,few,CASSLQIGTEAFF